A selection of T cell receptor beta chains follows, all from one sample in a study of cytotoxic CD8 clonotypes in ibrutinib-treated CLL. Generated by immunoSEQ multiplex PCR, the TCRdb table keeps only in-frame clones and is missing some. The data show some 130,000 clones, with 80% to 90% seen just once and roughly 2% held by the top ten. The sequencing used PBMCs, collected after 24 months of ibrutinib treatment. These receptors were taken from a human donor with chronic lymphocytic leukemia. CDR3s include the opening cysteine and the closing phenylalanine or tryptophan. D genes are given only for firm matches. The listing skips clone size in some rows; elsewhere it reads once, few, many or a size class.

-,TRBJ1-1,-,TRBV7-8,CASSGQWGAEAFF,TGTGCCAGCAGCGGACAATGGGGCGCTGAAGCTTTCTTT
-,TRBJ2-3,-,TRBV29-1,CSGAEGIATDTQYF,TGCAGCGGGGCCGAGGGTATCGCCACAGATACGCAGTATTTT
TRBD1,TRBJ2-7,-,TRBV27,CASRLGQGVYEQYF,TGTGCCAGCAGGTTGGGACAGGGGGTCTACGAGCAGTACTTC
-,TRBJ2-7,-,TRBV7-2,CASSLELGVAYEQYF,TGTGCCAGCAGCTTAGAACTAGGGGTCGCCTACGAGCAGTACTTC
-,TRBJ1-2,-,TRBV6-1,CASSSTAAYGYTF,TGTGCCAGCAGTTCGACAGCCGCATATGGCTACACCTTC
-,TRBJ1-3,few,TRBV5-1,CASSSGLISGNTIYF,TGCGCCAGCAGCTCCGGACTGATCTCTGGAAACACCATATATTTT
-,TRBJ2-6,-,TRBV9,CASSHSSAGRTGANVLTF,TGTGCCAGCAGCCATTCTTCGGCAGGTCGAACTGGGGCCAACGTCCTGACTTTC
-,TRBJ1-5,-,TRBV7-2,CASSVDGGLGQPQHF,TGTGCCAGCAGTGTAGACGGGGGCTTAGGTCAGCCCCAGCATTTT
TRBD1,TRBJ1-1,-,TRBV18,CASSPDRGAEAFF,TGTGCCAGCTCACCGGACAGGGGCGCTGAAGCTTTCTTT
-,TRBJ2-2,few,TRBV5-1,CASTFQGDNTGELFF,TGCGCCAGCACCTTCCAAGGGGATAACACCGGGGAGCTGTTTTTT
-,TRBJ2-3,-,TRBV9,CASSVATDTQYF,TGTGCCAGCAGCGTAGCTACAGATACGCAGTATTTT
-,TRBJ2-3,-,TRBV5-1,CASSANRGAGTDTQYF,TGCGCCAGCAGCGCAAACCGGGGGGCCGGCACAGATACGCAGTATTTT
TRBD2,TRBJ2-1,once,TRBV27,CASSLWLAGGYNEQFF,TGTGCCAGCAGTTTATGGCTTGCGGGAGGTTACAATGAGCAGTTCTTC
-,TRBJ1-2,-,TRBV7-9,CASSLPRAYGYTF,TGTGCCAGCAGCTTACCCAGGGCCTATGGCTACACCTTC
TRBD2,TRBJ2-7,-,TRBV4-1,CASSHGTSDEQYF,TGCGCCAGCAGCCACGGGACTAGCGACGAGCAGTACTTC
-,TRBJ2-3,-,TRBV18,CASSPLDTGDTQYF,TGTGCCAGCTCACCGCTAGATACGGGAGATACGCAGTATTTT
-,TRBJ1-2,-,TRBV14,CASSQGLWNYGYTF,TGTGCCAGCAGCCAAGGTCTTTGGAACTATGGCTACACCTTC
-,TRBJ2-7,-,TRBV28,CASTQGGQRNYEQYF,TGTGCCAGCACCCAGGGGGGACAGAGAAACTACGAGCAGTACTTC
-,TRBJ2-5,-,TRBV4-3,CASSQGPPEPQYF,TGCGCCAGCAGCCAGGGTCCCCCGGAACCCCAGTACTTC
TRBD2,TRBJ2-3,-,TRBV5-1,CASSLASGVGDTQYF,TGCGCCAGCAGCTTGGCAAGCGGGGTTGGAGATACGCAGTATTTT
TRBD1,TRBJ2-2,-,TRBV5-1,CASSSQGAPNTGELFF,TGCGCCAGCAGCTCTCAGGGGGCGCCGAACACCGGGGAGCTGTTTTTT
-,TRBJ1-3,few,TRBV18,CASSPLGQTGNTIYF,TGTGCCAGCTCACCCCTTGGACAAACTGGAAACACCATATATTTT
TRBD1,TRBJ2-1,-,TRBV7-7,CASSFRDRDNEQFF,TGTGCCAGCAGCTTCCGGGACAGGGACAATGAGCAGTTCTTC
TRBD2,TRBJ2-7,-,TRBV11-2,CASSLGLADVQYF,TGTGCCAGCAGCTTGGGACTAGCCGATGTGCAGTACTTC
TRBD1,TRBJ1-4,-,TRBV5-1,CASSATGVANEKLFF,TGCGCCAGCAGCGCGACAGGGGTGGCTAATGAAAAACTGTTTTTT
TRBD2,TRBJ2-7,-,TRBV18,CASSPSGGHSYEQYF,TGTGCCAGCTCACCCAGCGGGGGTCACTCCTACGAGCAGTACTTC
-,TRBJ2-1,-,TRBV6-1,CASSVSWAGAGEQFF,TGTGCCAGCAGTGTTTCCTGGGCGGGGGCAGGGGAGCAGTTCTTC
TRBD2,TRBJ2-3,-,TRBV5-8,CASSLGLAGGPVYF,TGTGCCAGCAGCTTGGGCCTAGCGGGGGGGCCGGTTTATTTT
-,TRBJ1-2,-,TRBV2,CASREVANYGYTF,TGTGCCAGCAGAGAGGTTGCTAACTATGGCTACACCTTC
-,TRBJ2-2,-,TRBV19,CASSLLGGTGELFF,TGTGCCAGTAGTCTCCTGGGAGGAACCGGGGAGCTGTTTTTT
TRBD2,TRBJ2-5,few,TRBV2,CASSEELAGRETQYF,TGTGCCAGCAGTGAGGAACTAGCGGGACGGGAGACCCAGTACTTC
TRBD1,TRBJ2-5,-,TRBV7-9,CASSRGTGPQETQYF,TGTGCCAGCAGCCGCGGGACAGGGCCCCAAGAGACCCAGTACTTC
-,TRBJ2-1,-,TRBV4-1,CASSTNFYNEQFF,TGCGCCAGCAGCACCAATTTTTACAATGAGCAGTTCTTC
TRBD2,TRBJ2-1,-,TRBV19,CASSARGRDPNEQFF,TGTGCCAGTAGTGCCCGGGGGAGGGATCCCAATGAGCAGTTCTTC
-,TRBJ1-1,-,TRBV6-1,CASSGVWPLNTEAFF,TGTGCCAGCAGTGGAGTTTGGCCATTGAACACTGAAGCTTTCTTT
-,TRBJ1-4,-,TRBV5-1,CASSLKPDSNFNEKLFF,TGCGCCAGCAGCTTGAAACCTGACTCAAACTTTAATGAAAAACTGTTTTTT
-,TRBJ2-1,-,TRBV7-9,CASSSDNYNEQFF,TGTGCCAGCAGCTCGGACAATTACAATGAGCAGTTCTTC
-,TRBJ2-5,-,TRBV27,CASSLSRVQGTQYF,TGTGCCAGCAGTTTGAGTCGGGTCCAGGGGACCCAGTACTTC
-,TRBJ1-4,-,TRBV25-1,CASSAPNEKLFF,TGTGCCAGCAGTGCCCCTAATGAAAAACTGTTTTTT
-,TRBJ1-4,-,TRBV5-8,CASSPYGANEKLFF,TGTGCCAGCAGCCCCTACGGCGCTAATGAAAAACTGTTTTTT
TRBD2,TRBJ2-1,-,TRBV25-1,CASSGQAGTRDGNEQFF,TGTGCCAGCAGTGGGCAAGCCGGGACTAGAGACGGCAATGAGCAGTTCTTC
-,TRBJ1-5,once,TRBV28,CASSPRPVYSNQPQHF,TGTGCCAGCAGTCCCCGGCCCGTCTATAGCAATCAGCCCCAGCATTTT
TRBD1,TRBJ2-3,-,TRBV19,CASSSPRDSSTDTQYF,TGTGCCAGTAGTAGCCCCCGGGACAGTAGCACAGATACGCAGTATTTT
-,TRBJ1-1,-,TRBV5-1,CASSLAPTQSTEAFF,TGCGCCAGCAGCTTGGCCCCGACACAGTCCACTGAAGCTTTCTTT
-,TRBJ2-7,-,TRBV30,CAWGGNYEQYF,TGTGCCTGGGGGGGGAACTACGAGCAGTACTTC
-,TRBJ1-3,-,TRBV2,CASGTAGLGSGNTIYF,TGTGCCAGCGGGACTGCAGGACTAGGCTCTGGAAACACCATATATTTT
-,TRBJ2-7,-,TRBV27,CASSGIRAPSYEQYF,TGTGCCAGCAGCGGAATCAGGGCCCCATCCTACGAGCAGTACTTC
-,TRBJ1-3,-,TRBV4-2,CASSQGSRVSSGNTIYF,TGTGCCAGCAGCCAAGGTTCCAGGGTATCCTCTGGAAACACCATATATTTT
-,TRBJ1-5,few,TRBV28,CASSRTQGSNQPQHF,TGTGCCAGCAGTCGGACTCAGGGCAGCAATCAGCCCCAGCATTTT
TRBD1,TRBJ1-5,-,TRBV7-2,CASSLVGQGNSNQPQHF,TGTGCCAGCAGCTTAGTAGGACAGGGAAATAGCAATCAGCCCCAGCATTTT
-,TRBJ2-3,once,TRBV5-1,CASSLVTSTDTQYF,TGCGCCAGCAGCCTAGTTACTAGCACAGATACGCAGTATTTT
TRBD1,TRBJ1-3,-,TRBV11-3,CASSWRQGRSSGNTIYF,TGTGCCAGCAGCTGGAGACAGGGGCGAAGCTCCGGAAACACCATATATTTT
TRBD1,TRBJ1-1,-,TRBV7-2,CASSSLTGRGNTEAFF,TGTGCCAGCAGCTCGTTGACAGGGAGAGGTAACACTGAAGCTTTCTTT